This TCR beta chain was identified in a study of blood T cell repertoires in COVID-19. Trimming took off 0 bases at V and 2 bases at J, with 11 bases between the two ends. CDR1 and CDR2 from the germline V gene are SGHRS and YFSETQ. The length of the CDR3 is 16 residues. Only in-frame clones appear in the TCRdb table, and some are missing; sequencing was by immunoSEQ multiplex PCR. The repertoire has hundreds of thousands of clones, 88% of them found once; the top ten carry about 7%. The gene calls are TRBV5-1 and TRBJ1-4, with unresolved D. Sequences were obtained from peripheral blood. The clonotype comes from a woman between 65 and 79 years old with COVID-19, enrolled during active disease. CDR3 in amino acids: CASSLARGNTNEKLFF. The CDR3 DNA follows: TGCGCCAGCAGCTTGGCTCGCGGGAATACTAATGAAAAACTGTTTTTT.